These 30 T cell receptor beta chains came from one sample sequenced in a study of control samples from healthy donors and cancer patients. Produced via immunoSEQ multiplex PCR; TCRdb's table is partial and in-frame only. The sample lists 150,000 to 200,000 clones; approximately 90% were seen once. Material for sequencing was blood. All receptors come from a man aged 30 to 45 in good health.

This clone was counted a single time. The chain uses TRBV11-2 and TRBJ1-1, with 10 bases aligning to TRBD1. V dropped 1 base and J dropped 1; count of bases not matched to a gene: 9. The CDR3 runs 18 residues. In germline, CDR1 is SGHAT, CDR2 FQNNGV. The CDR3 region is CASSLAPDRGRGNTEAFF. The DNA for the CDR3 is TGTGCCAGCAGCTTAGCCCCGGACAGGGGGAGAGGGAACACTGAAGCTTTCTTT.

The chain uses TRBV28 and TRBJ1-5; D is ambiguous. This CDR3 is built from 14 residues. Trimming removed 5 bases at V and 2 bases at J, with 10 bases between. Germline CDR1 and CDR2: MDHEN and SYDVKM. DNA for the CDR3: TGTGCCAGCAGTCCTCCCCGGGGCAATCAGCCCCAGCATTTT. This sequence encodes CASSPPRGNQPQHF.

This sequence joins TRBV3-1 (or the pseudogene TRBV3-2) and TRBJ2-2; no clear D. The germline V and J ends were trimmed by 2 bases and 7 bases, with 14 bases remaining between them. Germline-derived CDR1 and CDR2 are LGHDT and YNNKEL (reference sequence). The CDR3 spans 15 residues. The CDR3 sequence is CASSQRPQFRGELFF. Written as DNA, the CDR3 is TGTGCCAGCAGCCAAAGACCCCAATTTCGCGGGGAGCTGTTTTTT.

The rearrangement uses TRBV2 and TRBJ1-5, with TRBD1 matching 7 bases. Unmatched junction bases numbered 12, after V lost 7 bases and J lost 6 bases. Germline CDR1 reads SNHLY; CDR2 reads FYNNEI. The CDR3 sequence is 15 residues long. This CDR3 reads CASTPGQASGQPQHF. The CDR3 DNA reads as TGTGCCAGCACCCCTGGACAGGCCTCCGGTCAGCCCCAGCATTTT.

The rearrangement links TRBV10-3 to TRBJ2-1, with 9 bases fitting TRBD2. V trimming: 10 bases; J trimming: 7 bases; junction bases outside the gene matches: 8. Germline values: CDR1 ENHRY, CDR2 SYGVKD. The CDR3 is 13 amino acids. The CDR3 coding sequence is TGTGCCACCCAGCGGGAGGTTTTTAATGAGCAGTTCTTC. Residues: CATQREVFNEQFF.

CDR3 DNA sequence: TGCGCCAGCAGCCAAGACGTCGGGACACCTTTATTCTCCTATAATTCACCCCTCCACTTT. It yields the protein CASSQDVGTPLFSYNSPLHF. The J gene is TRBJ1-6, the V gene TRBV4-1, with a weak D call TRBD1 (6 bases). This CDR3 spans 20 amino acids. V shed 0 bases and J shed 0 bases, with 18 bases lying between them. In germline, CDR1 is MGHRA, CDR2 YSYEKL.

J is TRBJ1-6 and V is TRBV7-2; a weak D match, TRBD1 (5 bases). Trimming shortened V by 4 bases and J by 7 bases, and 11 bases separated the two germline ends. Germline loops: CDR1 SGHTA, CDR2 FQGNSA. This CDR3 is built from 14 residues. DNA for the CDR3: TGTGCCAGCAGCTCGCAGACAGCGAATTCACCCCTCCACTTT. Its translation: CASSSQTANSPLHF. The full variable domain, rest sourced from reference TRBV7-2 and TRBJ1-6, is GAGVSQSPSNKVTEKGKDVELRCDPISGHTALYWYRQSLGQGLEFLIYFQGNSAPDKSGLPSDRFSAERTGGSVSTLTIQRTQQEDSAVYLCASSSQTANSPLHFGNGTRLTVT.

The chain is built from TRBV6-5 and TRBJ1-4; 7 bases are shared with TRBD1. J gave up 6 bases and V 6 bases, and 10 bases lay outside the gene matches. The CDR3 totals 15 residues. CDR1 is MNHEY, CDR2 SVGAGI, per germline. CDR3 DNA sequence: TGTGCCAGCAGCCCGATACAGGGGACCGATGAAAAACTGTTTTTT. Amino acid sequence: CASSPIQGTDEKLFF.

J is TRBJ1-4 and V is TRBV3-1 (or the pseudogene TRBV3-2); D unclear. Trimming stripped 4 bases from V and 5 bases from J, with 8 bases between. CDR3 length: 13 residues. Per the germline V gene, CDR1 is LGHDT and CDR2 is YNNKEL (reference sequence). This CDR3 is CASSPGGNEKLFF. As DNA, the CDR3 is TGTGCCAGCAGCCCTGGTGGAAATGAAAAACTGTTTTTT.

The chain's CDR3 is CASSPVRTSGGLYSTDTQYF. The CDR3 DNA follows: TGTGCCAGCAGCCCAGTAAGGACTAGCGGGGGGCTCTACAGCACAGATACGCAGTATTTT. The rearrangement links TRBV4-2 to TRBJ2-3; 14 bases line up with TRBD2. CDR3 size: 20 residues. The germline gives CDR1 LGHNA, CDR2 YNFKEQ. V trimming: 4 bases; J trimming: 0 bases; junction bases outside the gene matches: 12.

V is TRBV2 and J is TRBJ1-2, with TRBD1 matching 9 bases. J gave up 4 bases and V 6 bases, and 6 bases lay outside the gene matches. Germline V gene lookup returns CDR1 SNHLY and CDR2 FYNNEI. This CDR3 is 14 amino acids long. As DNA, the CDR3 is TGTGCCAGCAGCCGGGACAGGGAAATCTATGGCTACACCTTC. This encodes CASSRDREIYGYTF.

The J gene is TRBJ1-3, the V gene TRBV5-5; 8 positions agree with TRBD1. V trimming: 2 bases; J trimming: 0 bases; junction bases outside the gene matches: 7. This CDR3 spans 17 amino acids. Germline lookup yields CDR1 SGHKS and CDR2 YYEKEE (reference sequence). The CDR3 loop is CASSLRDRPNSGNTIYF. DNA of the CDR3: TGTGCCAGCAGCTTAAGGGACAGGCCTAACTCTGGAAACACCATATATTTT. Drawing the rest from reference TRBV5-5 and TRBJ1-3, the complete variable domain is DAGVTQSPTHLIKTRGQQVTLRCSPISGHKSVSWYQQVLGQGPQFIFQYYEKEERGRGNFPDRFSARQFPNYSSELNVNALLLGDSALYLCASSLRDRPNSGNTIYFGEGSWLTVV.

The CDR3 sequence is CASSWDSNYGYTF. The CDR3 DNA is TGTGCCAGCAGTTGGGACAGCAACTATGGCTACACCTTC. The rearrangement joins TRBV6-2 or TRBV6-3 to TRBJ1-2; 7 nucleotides agree with TRBD1. Per germline, CDR1 MNHEY and CDR2 SVGEGT. CDR3 size: 13 residues. Trimming took 4 bases from V and 2 from J; bases not matched to a gene: 1.

The chain carries TRBV4-1 and TRBJ2-1; 7 nucleotides line up with TRBD2. V trimming: 1 base; J trimming: 5 bases; junction bases outside the gene matches: 8. Germline CDR1 MGHRA, CDR2 YSYEKL. This CDR3 contains 16 residues. The CDR3 sequence is CASSQVGGRADNEQFF. The CDR3 nucleotides read TGCGCCAGCAGCCAAGTTGGGGGGAGGGCCGACAATGAGCAGTTCTTC.

The chain couples TRBV27 to TRBJ2-2; D is unresolved. CDR1 is MNHEY and CDR2 is SMNVEV in the germline V gene (reference sequence). The V end was cut by 4 bases, the J end by 2 bases, with 5 bases between. The CDR3 is 13 residues long. This CDR3 is CASSYRNTGELFF. CDR3 nucleotides: TGTGCCAGCAGTTACAGAAACACCGGGGAGCTGTTTTTT.

The gene calls are TRBV3-1 (or the pseudogene TRBV3-2) and TRBJ1-2; D unresolved. The CDR3 runs 12 residues. V was pared by 0 bases and J by 5 bases, with 4 bases between. Germline values: CDR1 LGHDT, CDR2 YNNKEL (reference sequence). CDR3 region: CASSQEQYGYTF. DNA of the CDR3: TGTGCCAGCAGCCAAGAACAGTATGGCTACACCTTC.

V and J are TRBV5-4 and TRBJ1-2; D is possibly TRBD1 (5 bases). The CDR3 runs to 14 residues. Germline-derived CDR1 and CDR2 are SGHNT and YYREEE (reference sequence). V was trimmed by 0 bases and J by 0 bases, leaving 6 bases between them. CDR3 in amino acids: CASSLGGANYGYTF. CDR3 sequence (DNA): TGTGCCAGCAGCTTGGGGGGGGCTAACTATGGCTACACCTTC. Using reference TRBV5-4 and TRBJ1-2 for the parts outside the CDR3, the full variable domain is ETGVTQSPTHLIKTRGQQVTLRCSSQSGHNTVSWYQQALGQGPQFIFQYYREEENGRGNFPPRFSGLQFPNYSSELNVNALELDDSALYLCASSLGGANYGYTFGSGTRLTVV.

The chain couples TRBV6-5 to TRBJ1-2; 7 positions match TRBD1. Looked up from germline, CDR1 is MNHEY and CDR2 is SVGAGI. Trimming cost V 2 bases and J 4 bases; bases outside gene matches: 4. CDR3 length: 14 residues. CDR3 sequence: CASSYQRQGYGYTF. The CDR3 DNA sequence: TGTGCCAGCAGTTACCAGAGACAGGGCTATGGCTACACCTTC.

CDR3 amino acids: CASSFVAGITDTQYF. The CDR3 nucleotides read TGTGCCAGCAGCTTCGTAGCGGGGATCACAGATACGCAGTATTTT. The chain carries TRBV7-9 and TRBJ2-3; TRBD2 matches 8 bases. The CDR3 totals 15 residues. The junction had 4 bases not matched to a gene; V was cut back by 3 bases and J by 2 bases. The V gene's germline CDR1 is SEHNR and CDR2 FQNEAQ (reference sequence). The complete variable domain, with remaining parts taken from reference TRBV7-9 and TRBJ2-3, reads DTGVSQNPRHKITKRGQNVTFRCDPISEHNRLYWYRQTLGQGPEFLTYFQNEAQLEKSRLLSDRFSAERPKGSFSTLEIQRTEQGDSAMYLCASSFVAGITDTQYFGPGTRLTVL.

The J gene is TRBJ1-4, the V gene TRBV29-1, with D unresolved. Looked up from germline, CDR1 is SQVTM and CDR2 is ANQGSEA. Trimming removed 1 base from V and 0 bases from J, with 15 bases in between. The CDR3 is 17 residues long. CDR3 coding DNA: TGCAGCGTTGAAGCGGCATGGGGAGGCGCAACTAATGAAAAACTGTTTTTT. Its protein is CSVEAAWGGATNEKLFF.

The chain couples TRBV7-6 to TRBJ2-5; 8 bases align to TRBD2. V trimming: 5 bases; J trimming: 4 bases; junction bases outside the gene matches: 12. Germline V gives CDR1 SGHVS, CDR2 FNYEAQ. The CDR3 covers 16 residues. CDR3 bases: TGTGCCAGCAGCGGACCGGGACTAGGTTTTAGAGAGACCCAGTACTTC. Translating gives CASSGPGLGFRETQYF.

This chain connects TRBV10-3 to TRBJ2-5; 7 nucleotides match TRBD1. The CDR3 is 14 amino acids. Germline V CDR1 and CDR2: ENHRY, SYGVKD. The junction had 2 bases not matched to a gene; V was cut back by 4 bases and J by 0 bases. The CDR3 region has the DNA TGTGCCATCAGTGCGGACAGGTACCAAGAGACCCAGTACTTC. This translates into CAISADRYQETQYF.

The chain has TRBV4-2 and TRBJ2-3, with D uncertain. Germline V gene lookup returns CDR1 LGHNA and CDR2 YNFKEQ. There are 17 residues in the CDR3. V lost 2 bases and J lost 3, with 18 bases in between. The CDR3: CASSQSVGLGTTDTQYF. The CDR3 nucleotides are TGTGCCAGCAGCCAATCTGTTGGCCTAGGCACTACAGATACGCAGTATTTT.

The chain uses TRBV28 and TRBJ2-3; no firm D call. The CDR3 spans 16 residues. CDR1 is MDHEN, CDR2 SYDVKM, per germline. Trimming took 2 bases from V and 3 from J, leaving 15 bases between them. The CDR3 is CASSLDPKTMTDTQYF. For the CDR3, the DNA is TGTGCCAGCAGTTTAGATCCAAAGACAATGACAGATACGCAGTATTTT.

In its sample, this clone was seen once. The chain employs TRBV6-6 and TRBJ1-2; 8 bases line up with TRBD1. Germline loops: CDR1 MNHNY, CDR2 SVGAGI (reference sequence). V lost 5 bases to trimming and J lost 3 bases; unmatched junction nucleotides: 8. The CDR3 is 15 residues long. The CDR3 DNA reads as TGTGCCAGCAGTCCCGGGACAGGACCTTACTATGGCTACACCTTC. Residues: CASSPGTGPYYGYTF.

With regard to this clone: In the same sample, other DNA sequences code for this CDR3. V is TRBV9 and J is TRBJ1-2; TRBD1 matches 8 bases. Trimming took 3 bases from V and 8 from J; bases not matched to a gene: 12. The CDR3 sequence is 15 residues long. The germline V gene encodes CDR1 SGDLS and CDR2 YYNGEE. The CDR3 protein is CASSGPGGGWGGYTF. For the CDR3, the DNA is TGTGCCAGCAGCGGTCCAGGGGGCGGTTGGGGGGGCTACACCTTC. The complete variable domain, with remaining parts taken from reference TRBV9 and TRBJ1-2, reads DSGVTQTPKHLITATGQRVTLRCSPRSGDLSVYWYQQSLDQGLQFLIQYYNGEERAKGNILERFSAQQFPDLHSELNLSSLELGDSALYFCASSGPGGGWGGYTFGSGTRLTVV.

The chain is built from TRBV4-1 and TRBJ2-7; 10 bases align to TRBD2. The V gene's germline CDR1 is MGHRA and CDR2 YSYEKL. The CDR3 extends over 20 amino acids. Trimming took 1 base from V and 0 from J; bases not matched to a gene: 15. In nucleotides, the CDR3 is TGCGCCAGCAGCCAAGGACTTCTACGACTAGCGGGCCCTGCCTCCTACGAGCAGTACTTC. Its protein product is CASSQGLLRLAGPASYEQYF.

J is TRBJ1-1 and V is TRBV11-2; D uncertain. The CDR3 contains 13 residues. CDR1 is SGHAT, CDR2 FQNNGV, per germline. V lost 0 bases, J lost 6 bases, and 8 bases lay in between. CDR3 sequence: CASSLDRAAEAFF. CDR3 nucleotide sequence: TGTGCCAGCAGCTTAGATCGGGCAGCTGAAGCTTTCTTT.

The chain employs TRBV6-5 and TRBJ2-7; D is possibly TRBD2 (5 bases). V was clipped by 7 bases and J by 5 bases, with 12 bases between them. CDR1 and CDR2 (germline): MNHEY, SVGAGI. This CDR3 is 12 amino acids long. CDR3 DNA sequence: TGTGCCAGCACCCCCCGAGGGAACGAGCAGTACTTC. It codes for CASTPRGNEQYF.

The J gene is TRBJ1-2, the V gene TRBV4-1; the D gene is possibly TRBD1 (5 bases). The CDR3 is made up of 16 amino acids. CDR1 MGHRA and CDR2 YSYEKL come from the germline V gene. V was pared by 3 bases and J by 2 bases, with 16 bases between. In nucleotides, the CDR3 is TGCGCCAGCAGCCACTCACAGGCAGGTACCAACTATGGCTACACCTTC. As protein: CASSHSQAGTNYGYTF.